This entry concerns a single T cell receptor beta chain. The ends lost 4 bases at V and 7 bases at J; junction bases unmatched: 3. CDR1 and CDR2 from the germline V gene are SGHNT and YYREEE (reference sequence). The CDR3 sequence is 13 residues long. This sample stems from a study of CD8+ T cells in alopecia areata. Extraction and reverse transcription of RNA yielded cDNA as the sequencing template. Repertoires were generated with immunoSEQ multiplex PCR, while TCRdb's copy carries only in-frame clones and drops some. The profile shows 45,000 to 70,000 clones, around 96% of them singletons. This rearrangement joins TRBV5-4 to TRBJ2-2; 8 bases agree with TRBD2. The specimen was CD8+ T cells sorted from blood, collected at week 0. The TCR originated in a human donor with alopecia areata. CDR3 loop: CASSPGGVGELFF. The CDR3 DNA sequence: TGTGCCAGCAGCCCGGGAGGGGTCGGGGAGCTGTTTTTT.